Listed here are 24 T cell receptor beta chains from one sample, sequenced in a study of T cells in Graves' hyperthyroidism and ophthalmopathy. RNA transcripts were the template for amplifying TCR beta CDR3 regions. The HTBI set primed first-round TCR CDR3 RT-PCR. TCRdb redid the calling of the multiplex PCR reads with MiXCR, one entry per CDR3 protein. The sample holds a few hundred thousand distinct CDR3 sequences; over 11% are singletons and the top ten take 5% to 7%. Specimen: blood. The receptors here all came from a woman aged 25 to 45 with Graves' hyperthyroidism that later progressed to Graves' ophthalmopathy.

As for this clonotype: This clone may be a read error of a much larger clone one base away. The chain carries TRBV30 and TRBJ2-1; TRBD2 matches 11 bases. CDR3 length equals 13 residues. In germline, CDR1 is GTSNPN, CDR2 SVGIG (reference sequence). The CDR3 nucleotides read TGTGCCTTCTCGGGACTAGCGGAAAATGGGCAGTTCTTC. The encoded protein is CAFSGLAENGQFF.

The V gene is TRBV6-1, the J gene TRBJ1-2, with D unresolved. The V gene's germline CDR1 is MNHNS and CDR2 SASEGT. V was shortened by 6 bases and J by 4 bases, with 9 bases between the two germline ends. The CDR3 consists of 12 residues. CDR3 amino acids: CASRQEFYGYTF. The CDR3 coding sequence is TGTGCCAGCAGGCAGGAGTTCTATGGCTACACCTTC.

This clonotype has just one count. A read error may be the cause here, since a much bigger clone is one base away. The gene calls are TRBV12-3 or TRBV12-4 and TRBJ1-5; D is possibly TRBD1 (6 bases). V was clipped by 6 bases and J by 3 bases, with 15 bases between them. The length of the CDR3 is 15 residues. The CDR3 nucleotides are TGTGCCAGCAGGAGCCTCCGGGACAACAATCAGCCCCAGCATTTT. Translation gives CASRSLRDNNQPQHF.

To note about this clonotype: An end of the junction differs from the germline gene, which may be a read error. The chain uses TRBV19 and TRBJ1-3; no clear D. Per germline, CDR1 LNHDA and CDR2 SQIVND (reference sequence). This CDR3 comprises 15 residues. CDR3 sequence: CTSSLGKSSGNTIYF. The CDR3 coding sequence is TGTACCAGTAGTCTTGGCAAGAGCTCTGGAAACACCATATATTTT.

Comments on this clonotype: This could be a read error, since a much larger clone is one nucleotide away. The V and J genes are TRBV11-2 and TRBJ2-1; D remains ambiguous. The CDR3 is made up of 13 amino acids. Germline values: CDR1 SGHAT, CDR2 FQNNGV. CDR3 bases: TGTGCCAGCAGCTTAGAATTCACGAATGAGCCGTTCTTC. It specifies CASSLEFTNEPFF.

This clonotype was detected ten times or more. V and J are TRBV15 and TRBJ1-4; D is perhaps TRBD1 (5 bases). CDR1 and CDR2 (germline): LNHNV, YYDKDF (reference sequence). Trimming took 5 bases from V and 1 from J, leaving 11 bases between them. The CDR3 extends over 15 amino acids. This CDR3 is CATSPMGGTNEKLFF. In nucleotides, the CDR3 is TGTGCCACCAGCCCTATGGGGGGAACTAATGAAAAACTGTTTTTT.

Here the CDR3 reads CSAIWGGSSDNQPQHF. CDR3 DNA sequence: TGCAGTGCCATCTGGGGGGGGTCCTCGGACAATCAGCCCCAGCATTTT. The rearrangement uses TRBV20-1 and TRBJ1-5, with D tentatively TRBD1 (5 bases). The CDR3 runs to 16 residues. Trimming stripped 6 bases from V and 3 bases from J, with 21 bases between. The germline CDR1 and CDR2 sequences are DFQATT and SNEGSKA (reference sequence).

This clonotype was detected ten times or more. The chain carries TRBV27 and TRBJ1-6; tentatively, D is TRBD1 (5 bases). CDR3 length equals 14 residues. CDR1 is MNHEY and CDR2 is SMNVEV in the germline V gene (reference sequence). V was pared by 0 bases and J by 5 bases, with 5 bases between. CDR3 coding DNA: TGTGCCAGCAGTTTATCGACAGATAATTCACCCCTCCACTTT. This codes for CASSLSTDNSPLHF.

Many counts were recorded for this clonotype. This rearrangement joins TRBV7-9 to TRBJ2-3, with D unresolved. The germline V gene encodes CDR1 SEHNR and CDR2 FQNEAQ (reference sequence). This CDR3 is built from 14 residues. Trimming stripped 2 bases from V and 4 bases from J, with 10 bases between. CDR3 sequence reads: CASSLKGRPDTQYF. The CDR3 nucleotides are TGTGCCAGCAGCTTAAAGGGAAGACCAGATACGCAGTATTTT.

This clonotype turned up a few times. The chain recombines TRBV7-9 with TRBJ2-1; 7 positions match TRBD1. Unmatched junction bases numbered 10, after V lost 5 bases and J lost 3 bases. CDR3 length: 16 amino acids. CDR1 and CDR2 from the germline V gene are SEHNR and FQNEAQ (reference sequence). CDR3 residues: CASSAPKTGIYNEQFF. The DNA of the CDR3 is TGTGCCAGCAGCGCCCCGAAGACAGGGATCTACAATGAGCAGTTCTTC.

The chain employs TRBV19 and TRBJ1-2; TRBD1 matches at 10 bases. The germline CDR1 and CDR2 sequences are LNHDA and SQIVND (reference sequence). The V segment lost 4 bases and the J segment 7 bases; nucleotides outside the gene matches: 15. The CDR3 consists of 17 residues. The DNA of the CDR3 is TGTGCCAGTAGTACCTCCGGGACAGGGGCAATAAGTCGTGGCTACACCTTC. As protein: CASSTSGTGAISRGYTF.

This clonotype was detected ten times or more. The chain combines TRBV11-2 with TRBJ1-1, with D possibly TRBD1 on 5 matching bases. V lost 0 bases, J lost 6 bases, and 11 bases lay in between. Germline assignment: CDR1 SGHAT and CDR2 FQNNGV. This CDR3 contains 14 residues. This CDR3 is CASSLDIRGPEAFF. The CDR3 DNA is TGTGCCAGCAGCTTAGATATTAGGGGTCCTGAAGCTTTCTTT. Supplemented by reference TRBV11-2 and TRBJ1-1, the full variable domain reads EAGVAQSPRYKIIEKRQSVAFWCNPISGHATLYWYQQILGQGPKLLIQFQNNGVVDDSQLPKDRFSAERLKGVDSTLKIQPAKLEDSAVYLCASSLDIRGPEAFFGQGTRLTVV.

This clonotype was picked up many times. This chain connects TRBV7-9 to TRBJ1-4; 7 bases match TRBD1. CDR1 and CDR2 from the germline V gene are SEHNR and FQNEAQ (reference sequence). This CDR3 is 11 amino acids long. With 5 bases clipped from V and 13 bases from J, the junction kept 4 bases outside the gene matches. The DNA for the CDR3 is TGTGCCAGCAGCGCGGGACAGCGACTGTTTTTT. It codes for CASSAGQRLFF.

Many counts were recorded for this clonotype. The rearrangement uses TRBV2 and TRBJ2-3, with 9 bases matching TRBD1. Looked up from germline, CDR1 is SNHLY and CDR2 is FYNNEI. The CDR3 is made up of 13 amino acids. The junction had 3 bases not matched to a gene; V was cut back by 6 bases and J by 5 bases. CDR3 region: CASRGQGKDTQYF. In DNA form, the CDR3 reads TGTGCCAGCAGGGGACAGGGCAAAGATACGCAGTATTTT. The whole variable domain, remainder taken from reference TRBV2 and TRBJ2-3, is EPEVTQTPSHQVTQMGQEVILRCVPISNHLYFYWYRQILGQKVEFLVSFYNNEISEKSEIFDDQFSVERPDGSNFTLKIRSTKLEDSAMYFCASRGQGKDTQYFGPGTRLTVL.

At least ten counts were recorded for this clonotype. The chain carries TRBV7-3 and TRBJ2-1; TRBD2 agrees at 9 bases. Germline V CDR1 and CDR2: SGHTA, FQGTGA. Losses at the gene ends were 3 bases for V and 7 bases for J; bases not matched to a gene: 4. The length of the CDR3 is 14 residues. As DNA, the CDR3 is TGTGCCAGCAGCTTGGCGGGAGGGCCAAATGAGCAGTTCTTC. Protein: CASSLAGGPNEQFF.

This chain links TRBV15 with TRBJ1-4, with no clear D. Trimming took 0 bases from V and 4 from J, leaving 9 bases between them. Germline V gene sequence: CDR1 LNHNV, CDR2 YYDKDF (reference sequence). CDR3 size: 15 residues. CDR3 protein: CATSRDLGYNEKLFF. DNA for the CDR3: TGTGCCACCAGCAGAGATCTGGGGTATAATGAAAAACTGTTTTTT.

This clonotype was counted between two and nine times. The chain recombines TRBV5-1 with TRBJ2-5; D call uncertain. The germline gives CDR1 SGHRS, CDR2 YFSETQ. The CDR3 loop spans 14 amino acids. The V end was cut by 0 bases, the J end by 2 bases, with 8 bases between. CDR3: CASSLEVAQETQYF. The CDR3, as DNA: TGCGCCAGCAGCTTGGAGGTGGCACAAGAGACCCAGTACTTC.

This clonotype was seen repeatedly, ten times or more. The V and J genes are TRBV2 and TRBJ2-1; 11 positions match TRBD2. The trim removed 6 bases at V and 3 bases at J, leaving 7 bases unmatched. Per germline, CDR1 SNHLY and CDR2 FYNNEI. This CDR3 contains 16 residues. CDR3 DNA sequence: TGTGCCAGCAGCGATAGCGGGAGGGGAGACTACAATGAGCAGTTCTTC. The encoded protein is CASSDSGRGDYNEQFF.

The V gene is TRBV5-1, the J gene TRBJ2-7; 10 bases match TRBD1. This CDR3 is 16 amino acids long. Trimming took 5 bases from V and 3 from J; bases not matched to a gene: 11. Germline-derived CDR1 and CDR2 are SGHRS and YFSETQ. The CDR3 loop is CASRPDPGQGLYEQYF. In DNA form, the CDR3 reads TGCGCCAGCAGACCAGACCCGGGACAGGGGCTCTACGAGCAGTACTTC.

This clonotype was seen at least ten times. The J gene is TRBJ2-5, the V gene TRBV5-4; 10 bases are shared with TRBD2. The CDR3 is 15 residues long. Germline loops: CDR1 SGHNT, CDR2 YYREEE (reference sequence). V trimming: 2 bases; J trimming: 1 base; junction bases outside the gene matches: 2. The CDR3 region is CASSFKREGQETQYF. The CDR3 nucleotides are TGTGCCAGCAGCTTTAAGCGGGAGGGCCAAGAGACCCAGTACTTC.

The V and J genes are TRBV7-3 and TRBJ2-1; TRBD2 matches 12 bases. Germline V gives CDR1 SGHTA, CDR2 FQGTGA. J lost 1 base, V lost 5 bases, and 9 bases had no gene match. The CDR3 covers 18 residues. The CDR3 is CASSPETSGSGSYNEQFF. CDR3 DNA: TGTGCCAGCAGCCCAGAGACTAGCGGGAGTGGGTCCTACAATGAGCAGTTCTTC.

The sample holds many counts of this clonotype. A single base separates this from a much larger clone, so it may be a read error. The chain employs TRBV28 and TRBJ2-7; no clear D gene. Deletions cut 2 bases from V and 2 bases from J, with 1 base between. The germline gives CDR1 MDHEN, CDR2 SYDVKM. CDR3 size: 11 residues. CDR3 nucleotides: TGTGCCAGCAGTTTACCCTACGAGCAGTACTTC. Its protein product is CASSLPYEQYF.

This clonotype was counted at least ten times. This sequence joins TRBV9 and TRBJ1-2, with D maybe TRBD1 (5 bases). Trimming took 0 bases from V and 7 from J, leaving 13 bases between them. The CDR3 has 14 residues. CDR1 and CDR2 (germline): SGDLS, YYNGEE. The CDR3 spells CASSVEGQGFGYTF. CDR3 nucleotides: TGTGCCAGCAGCGTAGAAGGACAAGGGTTTGGCTACACCTTC.

The chain links TRBV29-1 to TRBJ1-2, with no clear D. V lost 4 bases to trimming and J lost 6 bases, with 18 bases between them. The CDR3 has 14 residues. Germline V CDR1 and CDR2: SQVTM, ANQGSEA. The DNA of the CDR3 is TGCAGCGTTGGAGAAGGCCAGATTAGGAATGGCTACACCTTC. Protein sequence: CSVGEGQIRNGYTF. The variable domain in full, with the rest retrieved from reference TRBV29-1 and TRBJ1-2, is SAVISQKPSRDICQRGTSLTIQCQVDSQVTMMFWYRQQPGQSLTLIATANQGSEATYESGFVIDKFPISRPNLTFSTLTVSNMSPEDSSIYLCSVGEGQIRNGYTFGSGTRLTVV.